The rows below give T cell receptor beta chains drawn from one sample of a study of cytomegalovirus exposure and HLA in healthy donors. Profiled with immunoSEQ multiplex PCR; TCRdb holds only in-frame clones, not every one. Its table lists just over 150,000 clones. Sequenced input: PBMCs. These receptors all stem from a man aged 30 to 45 in good health and CMV-seronegative. The CDR3 runs from the conserved cysteine through the conserved F or W. Each record gives: J gene, D gene, V gene, CDR3 DNA, CDR3 protein. The D gene is left open where the match is weak.

j_gene: TRBJ1-4
d_gene: TRBD1
v_gene: TRBV30
CDR3nt: TGTGCCTGGAGTCCGGGACAGGGGGTGGAAAAACTGTTTTTT
CDR3aa: CAWSPGQGVEKLFF

j_gene: TRBJ1-2
d_gene: -
v_gene: TRBV29-1
CDR3nt: TGCAGCGTGGTGGAGGGGCGGAACTATGGCTACACCTTC
CDR3aa: CSVVEGRNYGYTF

j_gene: TRBJ2-7
d_gene: TRBD2
v_gene: TRBV10-3
CDR3nt: TGTGCCATCTTCCCGACGTCACTAGCGACGACCTACGAGCAGTACTTC
CDR3aa: CAIFPTSLATTYEQYF

j_gene: TRBJ2-7
d_gene: -
v_gene: TRBV10-3
CDR3nt: TGTGCCATCCATACCGGGAACTCCTACGAGCAGTACTTC
CDR3aa: CAIHTGNSYEQYF

j_gene: TRBJ1-1
d_gene: -
v_gene: TRBV5-6
CDR3nt: TGTGCCAGCAGCTTCTCCAGGGTGGGCACTGAAGCTTTCTTT
CDR3aa: CASSFSRVGTEAFF

j_gene: TRBJ1-1
d_gene: -
v_gene: TRBV19
CDR3nt: TGTGCCATTTCACAGGGTCTTATATTCGACACTGAAGCTTTCTTT
CDR3aa: CAISQGLIFDTEAFF

j_gene: TRBJ1-1
d_gene: -
v_gene: TRBV11-2
CDR3nt: TGTGCCAGCAGCGTTAGAGCCACAGGGTTAACTGAAGCTTTCTTT
CDR3aa: CASSVRATGLTEAFF

j_gene: TRBJ1-3
d_gene: -
v_gene: TRBV29-1
CDR3nt: TGCAGCATTGGGGGAGCTGGAAACACCATATATTTT
CDR3aa: CSIGGAGNTIYF

j_gene: TRBJ1-2
d_gene: TRBD1
v_gene: TRBV7-6
CDR3nt: TGTGCCAGCAGCCCTCCGGGACAGCTAGGAGAGGGCTACACCTTC
CDR3aa: CASSPPGQLGEGYTF

j_gene: TRBJ2-1
d_gene: TRBD1
v_gene: TRBV7-8
CDR3nt: TGTGCCAGCAGCTTCCTCGGGGGACAGGGTAGTAAGCAGTTCTTC
CDR3aa: CASSFLGGQGSKQFF

j_gene: TRBJ1-1
d_gene: -
v_gene: TRBV13
CDR3nt: TGTGCCAGCAGCTTACAGGAGGACACTGAAGCTTTCTTT
CDR3aa: CASSLQEDTEAFF